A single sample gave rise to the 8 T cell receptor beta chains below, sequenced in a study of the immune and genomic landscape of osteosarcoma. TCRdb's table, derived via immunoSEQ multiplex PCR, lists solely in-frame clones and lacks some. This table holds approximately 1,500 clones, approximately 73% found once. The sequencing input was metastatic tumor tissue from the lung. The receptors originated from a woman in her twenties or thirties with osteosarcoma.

The CDR3, as DNA: TGTGCCTGGAGTCCGGGACTAGGGGACAATGAGCAGTTCTTC. Its protein is CAWSPGLGDNEQFF. The chain couples TRBV30 to TRBJ2-1; TRBD2 agrees at 8 bases. Germline V gives CDR1 GTSNPN, CDR2 SVGIG (reference sequence). J was trimmed by 5 bases and V by 2 bases; bases with no gene match: 5. This CDR3 is 14 amino acids long.

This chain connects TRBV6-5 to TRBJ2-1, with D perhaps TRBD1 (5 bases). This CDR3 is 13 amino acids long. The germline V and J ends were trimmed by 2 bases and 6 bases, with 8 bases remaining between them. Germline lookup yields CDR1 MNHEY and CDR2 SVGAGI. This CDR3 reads CASSYDQGNEQFF. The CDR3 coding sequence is TGTGCCAGCAGTTACGACCAGGGCAATGAGCAGTTCTTC.

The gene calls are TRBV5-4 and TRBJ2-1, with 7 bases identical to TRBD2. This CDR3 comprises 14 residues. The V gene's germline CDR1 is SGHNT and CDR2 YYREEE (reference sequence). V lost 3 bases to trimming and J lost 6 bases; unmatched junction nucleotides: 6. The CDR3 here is CASSSEGLLNEQFF. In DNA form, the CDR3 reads TGTGCCAGCAGCTCGGAGGGACTACTCAATGAGCAGTTCTTC.

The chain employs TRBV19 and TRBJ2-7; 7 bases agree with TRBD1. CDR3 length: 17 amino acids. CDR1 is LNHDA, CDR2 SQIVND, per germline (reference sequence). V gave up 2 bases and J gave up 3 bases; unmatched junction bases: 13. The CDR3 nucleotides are TGTGCCAGTAGTATATTGAACCAACCCGGGACAGACTACGAGCAGTACTTC. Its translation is CASSILNQPGTDYEQYF.

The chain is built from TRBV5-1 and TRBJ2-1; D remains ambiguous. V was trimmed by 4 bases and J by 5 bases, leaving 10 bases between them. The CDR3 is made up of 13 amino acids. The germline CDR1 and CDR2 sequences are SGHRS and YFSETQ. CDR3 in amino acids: CASSPPGDNEQFF. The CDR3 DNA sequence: TGCGCCAGCAGCCCGCCTGGGGACAATGAGCAGTTCTTC. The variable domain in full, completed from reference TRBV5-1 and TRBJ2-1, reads KAGVTQTPRYLIKTRGQQVTLSCSPISGHRSVSWYQQTPGQGLQFLFEYFSETQRNKGNFPGRFSGRQFSNSRSEMNVSTLELGDSALYLCASSPPGDNEQFFGPGTRLTVL.

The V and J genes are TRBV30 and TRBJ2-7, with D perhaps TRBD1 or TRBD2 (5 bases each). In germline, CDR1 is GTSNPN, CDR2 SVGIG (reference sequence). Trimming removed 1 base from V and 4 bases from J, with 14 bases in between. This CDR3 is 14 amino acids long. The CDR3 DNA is TGTGCCTGGAGTGAAGGGGTGGGGAGTTACGAGCAGTACTTC. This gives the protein CAWSEGVGSYEQYF. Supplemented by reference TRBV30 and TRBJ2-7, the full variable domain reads SQTIHQWPATLVQPVGSPLSLECTVEGTSNPNLYWYRQAAGRGLQLLFYSVGIGQISSEVPQNLSASRPQDRQFILSSKKLLLSDSGFYLCAWSEGVGSYEQYFGPGTRLTVT.

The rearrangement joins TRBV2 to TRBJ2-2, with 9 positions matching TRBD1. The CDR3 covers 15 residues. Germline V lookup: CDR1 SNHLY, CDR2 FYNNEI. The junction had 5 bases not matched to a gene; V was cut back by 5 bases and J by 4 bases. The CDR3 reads CASSYRGQGTGELFF. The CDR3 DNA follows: TGTGCCAGCAGTTACAGGGGGCAGGGCACCGGGGAGCTGTTTTTT.

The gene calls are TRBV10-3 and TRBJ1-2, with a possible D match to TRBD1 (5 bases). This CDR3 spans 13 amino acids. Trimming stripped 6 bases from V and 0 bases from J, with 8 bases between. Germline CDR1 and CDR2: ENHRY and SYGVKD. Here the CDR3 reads CAISTQANYGYTF. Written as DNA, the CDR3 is TGTGCCATCAGCACACAGGCTAACTATGGCTACACCTTC.